This T cell receptor beta chain was captured in a study of tumor and adjacent non-tumor tissue in lung cancer (dated by TCRdb to about 2018). Background for the entire study: The cohort included around eleven adenocarcinoma, 2 squamous cell carcinoma and 1 small cell lung cancer patients. For each patient, one tumor sample and one normal lung sample were taken, giving 25 to 30 paired specimens that underwent TCRbeta CDR3 sequencing. Sequencing generated a total of 125,075,908 productive TCRbeta reads, averaging roughly 4.3 million reads per sample. The study compared bulk TCRbeta repertoires between lung tumor tissue and matched distant non-tumor lung tissue from approximately 14 lung cancer patients. Ages among the roughly 15 patients ranged from roughly 31 to 76 years, there were about ten men and 5 women, and disease was at TNM stage I to III. Paper-wide results and their limitations: TCR diversity was significantly higher in younger patients, and higher tumor TCR diversity was associated with shorter overall and disease-free survival. The sequencing platform is not named in the methods, and unique molecular identifiers are not mentioned. Because peripheral blood was not sequenced, blood TCRbeta repertoires in the lung cancer patients of the study were not examined. TCR diversity (inverse Simpson) was significantly higher in tumor than in normal lung tissue (about 400 vs 180, P = 0.0075, Mann-Whitney U test). The cohort had only about 16 patients, and the authors noted that larger samples and more detailed clinical data are needed. The top 100 clones made up a significantly larger cumulative share of the repertoire in normal lung than in tumor tissue.

Library preparation used multiplex PCR. TCRdb lists the instrument as Illumina HiSeq 2500. TCRbeta libraries were built by three rounds of nested PCR using primers (Table S4), following protocols modified from ARM-PCR. Before sequencing, PCR products of 200-500 bp were excised from the gel and purified with the QIAquick gel extraction kit. The authors' pipeline ran thus. Trimmomatic was used to clean the reads, FLASH merged the cleaned reads into complete CDR3 sequences, and MiTCR assigned the sequences to V(D)J germline segments. VDJtools was used to compute clonal diversity as the inverse Simpson's index. A read counted as productive if the sequence was in-frame and lacked a premature stop codon. TCRdb passed the public sequencing reads through fastp at Q25 and MiXCR, retaining productive beta sequences. Identical CDR3 protein sequences are pooled into one entry, listed with their most common genes and DNA. The V and J calls and clone size come from TCRdb's table, not from the authors' own analysis. The sample contains 84,000 or so distinct CDR3 sequences, approximately 57% of them found a single time. The ten largest account for roughly 14% of the sample.

RNA was isolated from bulk, unsorted tissue, and RNA quality was assessed with a NanoDrop ND-1000 and an Agilent 2100. Donors were newly diagnosed lung cancer patients admitted for thoracic surgery in China between August and November 2014, without prior chemotherapy. Anyone who had undergone radiotherapy or chemotherapy before, or who had another cancer at the same time, was left out of the study. Surgical tissue pieces of roughly 1-2 cm3 were preserved in RNAlater solution and stored at -80 °C until use. The CDR1 and CDR2 encoded by the germline V gene are SGHRS and YFSETQ. Trimming at the junction amounts to 3 bases on V and 2 bases on J, and the germline ends lie 19 bases apart. The CDR3 spans 17 residues, from the cysteine through the phenylalanine. Only the CDR3 DNA stays, 51 bases, in frame from base 1. Points on this clonotype: The antigen it binds to is not known. The record has no base qualities; no much larger clone is one base away.

This receptor chain uses TRBV5-1 and TRBJ2-3; the D region is possibly TRBD1 or TRBD2, each matching across 6 bases. This sequence originates from a man between 65 and 80 years old with non-small cell lung cancer. What was sequenced was lung tumor tissue. Read as DNA, the sequence is TGCGCCAGCAGCTCCTACCTTGGGGGGCGGGTCACAGATACGCAGTATTTT. This encodes CASSSYLGGRVTDTQYF.